This T cell receptor (beta chain) emerged from a study of OX40 agonist ivuxolimab in advanced cancers. The data were produced by immunoSEQ multiplex PCR, yet TCRdb's version contains in-frame clones alone and is incomplete. The data contain approximately 100,000 clones, around 90% of them singletons. This specimen consisted of CD4+ or CD8+ T cells sorted from blood, obtained in a trial of the OX40 agonist ivuxolimab. The TCR originated in an adult with an advanced solid tumor such as melanoma, head and neck, liver or kidney cancer.

The CDR3 DNA follows: TGTGCCAGCACCATATCGGGGGCCCGGGGGGAGACCCAGTACTTC. It specifies CASTISGARGETQYF. The J gene is TRBJ2-5, the V gene TRBV5-6; D may be TRBD1 or TRBD2 (6 bases each). The CDR3 consists of 15 residues. Germline V CDR1 and CDR2: SGHDT, YYEEEE. The V end was cut by 6 bases, the J end by 5 bases, with 20 bases between.